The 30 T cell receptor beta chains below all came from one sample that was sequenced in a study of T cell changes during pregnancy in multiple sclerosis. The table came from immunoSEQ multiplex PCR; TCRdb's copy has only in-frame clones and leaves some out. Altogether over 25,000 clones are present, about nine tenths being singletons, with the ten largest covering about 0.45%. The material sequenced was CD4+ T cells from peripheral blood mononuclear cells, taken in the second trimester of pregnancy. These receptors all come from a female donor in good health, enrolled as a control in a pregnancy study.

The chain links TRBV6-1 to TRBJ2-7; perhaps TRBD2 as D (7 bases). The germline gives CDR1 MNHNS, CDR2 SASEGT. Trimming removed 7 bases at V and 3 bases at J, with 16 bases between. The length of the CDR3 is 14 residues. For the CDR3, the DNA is TGTGCCAGCACCCAACAGGGAGGGCTCTACGAGCAGTACTTC. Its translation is CASTQQGGLYEQYF.

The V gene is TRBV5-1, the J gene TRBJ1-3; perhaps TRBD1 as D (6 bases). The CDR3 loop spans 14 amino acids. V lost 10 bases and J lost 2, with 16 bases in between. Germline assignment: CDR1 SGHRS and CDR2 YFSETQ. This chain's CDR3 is CAPHTRGPGNTIYF. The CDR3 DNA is TGCGCCCCCCACACCAGGGGACCTGGAAACACCATATATTTT.

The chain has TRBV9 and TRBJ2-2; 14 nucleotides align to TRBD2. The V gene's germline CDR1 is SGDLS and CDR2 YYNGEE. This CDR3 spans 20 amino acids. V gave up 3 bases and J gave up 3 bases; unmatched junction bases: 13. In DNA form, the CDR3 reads TGTGCCAGCAGCGCCCCCTTCGGACTAGCGGGAGGCTGGGACACCGGGGAGCTGTTTTTT. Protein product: CASSAPFGLAGGWDTGELFF.

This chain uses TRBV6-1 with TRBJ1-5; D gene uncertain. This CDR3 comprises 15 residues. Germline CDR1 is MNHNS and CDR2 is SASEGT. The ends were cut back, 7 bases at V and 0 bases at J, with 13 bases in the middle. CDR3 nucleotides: TGTGCCAGCACCAACGCGAGGGTTAGCAATCAGCCCCAGCATTTT. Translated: CASTNARVSNQPQHF.

The CDR3 loop reads CASSFRLASNTGELFF. CDR3 in DNA: TGTGCCAGCAGCTTCCGACTAGCCTCGAACACCGGGGAGCTGTTTTTT. The V call is TRBV5-4, the J call TRBJ2-2; 7 nucleotides match TRBD2. The trim removed 2 bases at V and 0 bases at J, leaving 4 bases unmatched. CDR3 size: 16 residues. Germline CDR1 reads SGHNT; CDR2 reads YYREEE (reference sequence).

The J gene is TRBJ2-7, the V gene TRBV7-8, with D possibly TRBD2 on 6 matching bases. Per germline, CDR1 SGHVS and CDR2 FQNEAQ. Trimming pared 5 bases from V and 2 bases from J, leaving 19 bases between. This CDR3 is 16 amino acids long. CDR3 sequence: CASSPKTTSRTYEQYF. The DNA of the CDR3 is TGTGCCAGCAGCCCGAAAACGACTAGTAGGACCTACGAGCAGTACTTC.

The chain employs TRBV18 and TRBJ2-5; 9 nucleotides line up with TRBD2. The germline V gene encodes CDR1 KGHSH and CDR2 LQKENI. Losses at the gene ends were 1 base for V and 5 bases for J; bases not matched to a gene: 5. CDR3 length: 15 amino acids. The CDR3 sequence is CASSPRGGVIETQYF. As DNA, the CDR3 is TGTGCCAGCTCACCACGCGGGGGGGTGATCGAGACCCAGTACTTC.

DNA for the CDR3: TGCGCCAGCAGTGAGAGATTAGCGGGGGGCCAAGGCACCGGGGAGCTGTTTTTT. Protein sequence: CASSERLAGGQGTGELFF. The rearrangement uses TRBV10-1 and TRBJ2-2, with TRBD2 matching over 10 bases. The germline V gene has CDR1 WNHNN and CDR2 SYGVQD (reference sequence). This CDR3 comprises 18 residues. Trimming cost V 2 bases and J 4 bases; bases outside gene matches: 10.

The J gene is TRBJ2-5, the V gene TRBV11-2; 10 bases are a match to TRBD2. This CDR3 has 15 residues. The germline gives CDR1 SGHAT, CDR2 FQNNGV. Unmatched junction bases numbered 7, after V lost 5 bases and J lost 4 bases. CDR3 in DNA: TGTGCCAGCAGCCAAGCATTAGCGGGGGGAGAGACCCAGTACTTC. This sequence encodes CASSQALAGGETQYF. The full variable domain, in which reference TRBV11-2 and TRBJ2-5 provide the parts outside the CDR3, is EAGVAQSPRYKIIEKRQSVAFWCNPISGHATLYWYQQILGQGPKLLIQFQNNGVVDDSQLPKDRFSAERLKGVDSTLKIQPAKLEDSAVYLCASSQALAGGETQYFGPGTRLLVL.

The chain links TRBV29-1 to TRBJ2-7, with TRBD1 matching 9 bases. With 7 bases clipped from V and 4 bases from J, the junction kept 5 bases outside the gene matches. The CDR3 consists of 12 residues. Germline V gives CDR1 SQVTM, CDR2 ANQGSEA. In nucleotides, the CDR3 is TGCAGCGCCGGGACAGGGAAGTACGAGCAGTACTTC. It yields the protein CSAGTGKYEQYF.

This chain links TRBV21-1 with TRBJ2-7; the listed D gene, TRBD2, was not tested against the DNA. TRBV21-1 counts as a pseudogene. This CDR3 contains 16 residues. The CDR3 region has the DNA TGTGCCAGCAACGCGAGGTCGGGGACTAGTCACGGCGAGCAGTACTTC. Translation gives CASNARSGTSHGEQYF.

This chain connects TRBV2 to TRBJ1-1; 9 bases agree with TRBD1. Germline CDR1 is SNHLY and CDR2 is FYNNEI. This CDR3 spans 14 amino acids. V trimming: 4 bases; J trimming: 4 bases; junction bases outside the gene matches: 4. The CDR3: CASSVDRGITEAFF. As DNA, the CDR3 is TGTGCCAGCAGTGTCGACAGGGGGATCACTGAAGCTTTCTTT. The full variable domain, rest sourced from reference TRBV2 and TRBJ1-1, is EPEVTQTPSHQVTQMGQEVILRCVPISNHLYFYWYRQILGQKVEFLVSFYNNEISEKSEIFDDQFSVERPDGSNFTLKIRSTKLEDSAMYFCASSVDRGITEAFFGQGTRLTVV.

CDR3 bases: TGTGCCAGCTCACCTACTCTTAACTATGGCTACACCTTC. This encodes CASSPTLNYGYTF. The chain joins TRBV18 to TRBJ1-2; D call uncertain. The V gene's germline CDR1 is KGHSH and CDR2 LQKENI. The ends were cut back, 3 bases at V and 1 base at J, with 6 bases in the middle. CDR3 size: 13 residues.

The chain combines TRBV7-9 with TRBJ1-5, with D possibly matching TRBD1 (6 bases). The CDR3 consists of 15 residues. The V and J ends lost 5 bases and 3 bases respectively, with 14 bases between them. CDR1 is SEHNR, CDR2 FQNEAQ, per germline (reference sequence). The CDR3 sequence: CASSATGLPNQPQHF. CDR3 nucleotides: TGTGCCAGCAGCGCGACAGGTCTCCCCAATCAGCCCCAGCATTTT.

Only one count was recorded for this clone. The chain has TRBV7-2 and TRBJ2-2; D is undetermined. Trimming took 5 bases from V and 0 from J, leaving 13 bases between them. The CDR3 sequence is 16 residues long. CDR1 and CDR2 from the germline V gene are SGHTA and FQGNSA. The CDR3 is CASSPYGAANTGELFF. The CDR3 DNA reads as TGTGCCAGCAGCCCCTATGGAGCCGCGAACACCGGGGAGCTGTTTTTT.

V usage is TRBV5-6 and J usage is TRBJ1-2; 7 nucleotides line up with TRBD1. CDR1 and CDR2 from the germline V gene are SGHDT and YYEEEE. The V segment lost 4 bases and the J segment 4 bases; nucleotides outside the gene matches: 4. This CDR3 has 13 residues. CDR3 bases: TGTGCCAGCAGCCAGGGACAGTTCTATGGCTACACCTTC. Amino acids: CASSQGQFYGYTF.

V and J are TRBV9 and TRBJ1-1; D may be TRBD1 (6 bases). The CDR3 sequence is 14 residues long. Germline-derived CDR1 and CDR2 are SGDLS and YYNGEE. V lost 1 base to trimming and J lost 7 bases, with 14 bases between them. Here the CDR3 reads CASSVSRDTGEAFF. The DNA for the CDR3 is TGTGCCAGCAGCGTATCTAGGGACACCGGTGAAGCTTTCTTT. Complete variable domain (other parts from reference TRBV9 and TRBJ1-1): DSGVTQTPKHLITATGQRVTLRCSPRSGDLSVYWYQQSLDQGLQFLIQYYNGEERAKGNILERFSAQQFPDLHSELNLSSLELGDSALYFCASSVSRDTGEAFFGQGTRLTVV.

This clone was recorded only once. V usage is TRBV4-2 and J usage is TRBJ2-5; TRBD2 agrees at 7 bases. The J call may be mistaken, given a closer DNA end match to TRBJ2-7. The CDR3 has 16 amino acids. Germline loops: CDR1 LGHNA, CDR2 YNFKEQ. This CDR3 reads CASSQDRGGPPYEQYF. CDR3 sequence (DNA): TGTGCCAGCAGCCAAGATCGGGGAGGGCCCCCCTACGAGCAGTACTTC.

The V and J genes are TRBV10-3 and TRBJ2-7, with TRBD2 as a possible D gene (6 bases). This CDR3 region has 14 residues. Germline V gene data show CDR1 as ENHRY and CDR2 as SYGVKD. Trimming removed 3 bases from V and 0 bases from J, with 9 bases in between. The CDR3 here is CAISDLASSYEQYF. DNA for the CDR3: TGTGCCATCAGTGACCTAGCGTCCTCCTACGAGCAGTACTTC.

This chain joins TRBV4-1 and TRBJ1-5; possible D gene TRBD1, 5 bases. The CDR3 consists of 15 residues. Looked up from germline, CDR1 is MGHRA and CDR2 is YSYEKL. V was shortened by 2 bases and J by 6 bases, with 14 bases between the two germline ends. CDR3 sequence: CASSQPGRGRQPQHF. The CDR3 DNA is TGCGCCAGCAGCCAACCTGGTAGGGGTCGTCAGCCCCAGCATTTT.

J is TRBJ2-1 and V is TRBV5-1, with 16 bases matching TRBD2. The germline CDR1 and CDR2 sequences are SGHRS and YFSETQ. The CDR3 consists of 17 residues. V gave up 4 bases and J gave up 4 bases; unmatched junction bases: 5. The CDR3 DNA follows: TGCGCCAGCAGCGCCGGGACTAGCGGGAGGGTATACAATGAGCAGTTCTTC. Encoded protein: CASSAGTSGRVYNEQFF.

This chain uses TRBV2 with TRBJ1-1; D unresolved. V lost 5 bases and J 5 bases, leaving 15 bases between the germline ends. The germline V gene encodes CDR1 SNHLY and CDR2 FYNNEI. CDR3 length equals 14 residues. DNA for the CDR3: TGTGCCAGCAGTTTGTCCCCTGGGCCAACTGAAGCTTTCTTT. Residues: CASSLSPGPTEAFF. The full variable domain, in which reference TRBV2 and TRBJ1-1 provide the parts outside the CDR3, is EPEVTQTPSHQVTQMGQEVILRCVPISNHLYFYWYRQILGQKVEFLVSFYNNEISEKSEIFDDQFSVERPDGSNFTLKIRSTKLEDSAMYFCASSLSPGPTEAFFGQGTRLTVV.

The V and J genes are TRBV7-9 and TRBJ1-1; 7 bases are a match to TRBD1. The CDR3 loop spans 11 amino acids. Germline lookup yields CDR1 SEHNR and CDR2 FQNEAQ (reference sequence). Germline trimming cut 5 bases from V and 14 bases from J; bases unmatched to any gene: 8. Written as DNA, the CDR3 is TGTGCCAGCAGCCGGGACAGACGAAGCTTCTTT. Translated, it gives CASSRDRRSFF.

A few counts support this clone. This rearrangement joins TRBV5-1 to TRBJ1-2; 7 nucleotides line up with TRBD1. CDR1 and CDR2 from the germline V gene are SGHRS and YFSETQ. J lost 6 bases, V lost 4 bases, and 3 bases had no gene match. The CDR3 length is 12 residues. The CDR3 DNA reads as TGCGCCAGCAGCACGACAGGGAATGGCTACACCTTC. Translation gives CASSTTGNGYTF.

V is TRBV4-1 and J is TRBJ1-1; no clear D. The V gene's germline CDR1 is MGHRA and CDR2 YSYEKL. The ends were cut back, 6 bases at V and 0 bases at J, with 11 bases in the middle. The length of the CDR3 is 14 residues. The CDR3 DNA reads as TGCGCCAGCAGTAGCGCCTTGTTGAACACTGAAGCTTTCTTT. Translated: CASSSALLNTEAFF.

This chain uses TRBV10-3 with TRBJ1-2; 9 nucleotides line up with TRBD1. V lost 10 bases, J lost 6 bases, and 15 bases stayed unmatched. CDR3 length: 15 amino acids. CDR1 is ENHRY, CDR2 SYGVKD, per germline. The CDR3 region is CATRQGGVTRDGYTF. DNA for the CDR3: TGTGCCACCAGACAGGGGGGAGTTACCAGGGATGGCTACACCTTC.

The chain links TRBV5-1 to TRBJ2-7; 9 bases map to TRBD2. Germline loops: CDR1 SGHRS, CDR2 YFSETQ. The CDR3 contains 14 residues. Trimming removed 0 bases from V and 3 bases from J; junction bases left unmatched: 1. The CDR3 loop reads CASSLGLADYEQYF. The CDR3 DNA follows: TGCGCCAGCAGCTTGGGACTAGCGGACTACGAGCAGTACTTC. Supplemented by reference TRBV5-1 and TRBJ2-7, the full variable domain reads KAGVTQTPRYLIKTRGQQVTLSCSPISGHRSVSWYQQTPGQGLQFLFEYFSETQRNKGNFPGRFSGRQFSNSRSEMNVSTLELGDSALYLCASSLGLADYEQYFGPGTRLTVT.

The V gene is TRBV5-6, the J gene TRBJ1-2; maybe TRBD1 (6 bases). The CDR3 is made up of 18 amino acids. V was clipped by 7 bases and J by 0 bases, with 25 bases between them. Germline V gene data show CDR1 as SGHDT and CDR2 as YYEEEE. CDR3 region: CASVRVRGATISNYGYTF. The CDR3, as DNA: TGTGCCAGCGTCCGGGTGCGGGGGGCGACTATATCTAACTATGGCTACACCTTC.

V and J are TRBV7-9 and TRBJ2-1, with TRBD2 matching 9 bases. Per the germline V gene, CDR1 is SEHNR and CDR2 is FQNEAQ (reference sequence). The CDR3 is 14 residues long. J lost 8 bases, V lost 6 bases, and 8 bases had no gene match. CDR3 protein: CASRPGLAGYEQFF. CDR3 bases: TGTGCCAGCAGACCGGGACTAGCTGGCTATGAGCAGTTCTTC.

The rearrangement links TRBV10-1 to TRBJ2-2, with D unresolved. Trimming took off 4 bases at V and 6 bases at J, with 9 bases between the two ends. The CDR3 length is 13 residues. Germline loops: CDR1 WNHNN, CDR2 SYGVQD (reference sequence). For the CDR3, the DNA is TGCGCCAGCAGTGGTCAACTATCCGGGGAGCTGTTTTTT. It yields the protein CASSGQLSGELFF.